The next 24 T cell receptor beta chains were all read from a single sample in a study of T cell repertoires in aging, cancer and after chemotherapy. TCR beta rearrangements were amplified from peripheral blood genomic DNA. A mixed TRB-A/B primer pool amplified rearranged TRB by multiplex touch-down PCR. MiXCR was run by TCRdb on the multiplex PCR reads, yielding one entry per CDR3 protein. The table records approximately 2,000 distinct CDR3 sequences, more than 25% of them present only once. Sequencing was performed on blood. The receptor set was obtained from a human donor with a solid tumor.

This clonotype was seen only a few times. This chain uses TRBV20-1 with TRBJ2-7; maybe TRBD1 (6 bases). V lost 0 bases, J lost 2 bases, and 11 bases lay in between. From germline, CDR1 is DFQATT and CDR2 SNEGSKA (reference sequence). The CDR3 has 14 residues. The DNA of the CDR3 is TGCAGTGCTAGAGATAGGGGGAGCCCCTACGAGCAGTACTTC. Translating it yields CSARDRGSPYEQYF.

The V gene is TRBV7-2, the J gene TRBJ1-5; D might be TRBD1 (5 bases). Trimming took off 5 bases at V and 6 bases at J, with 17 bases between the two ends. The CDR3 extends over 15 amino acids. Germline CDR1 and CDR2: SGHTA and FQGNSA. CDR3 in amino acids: CASSPGGGIGQPQHF. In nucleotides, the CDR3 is TGTGCCAGCAGCCCCGGGGGGGGAATAGGTCAGCCCCAGCATTTT.

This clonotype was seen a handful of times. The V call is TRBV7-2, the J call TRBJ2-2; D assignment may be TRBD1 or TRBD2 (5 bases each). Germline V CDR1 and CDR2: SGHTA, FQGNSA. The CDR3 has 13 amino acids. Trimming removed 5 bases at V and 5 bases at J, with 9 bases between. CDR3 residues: CASSGGRTGELFF. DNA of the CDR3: TGTGCCAGCAGCGGGGGAAGGACCGGGGAGCTGTTTTTT.

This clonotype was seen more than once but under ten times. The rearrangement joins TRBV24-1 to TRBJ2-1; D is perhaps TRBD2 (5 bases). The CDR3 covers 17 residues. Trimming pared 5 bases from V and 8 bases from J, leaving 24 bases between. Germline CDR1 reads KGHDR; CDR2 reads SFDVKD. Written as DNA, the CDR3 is TGTGCCACCAGTGGGTCTCATAGCGTGGGAAATCGGGATGAGCAGTTCTTC. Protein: CATSGSHSVGNRDEQFF.

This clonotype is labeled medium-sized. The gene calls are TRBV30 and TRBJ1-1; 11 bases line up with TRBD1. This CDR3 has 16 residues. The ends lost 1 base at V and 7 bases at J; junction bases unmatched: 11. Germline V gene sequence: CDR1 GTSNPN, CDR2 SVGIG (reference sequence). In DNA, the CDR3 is TGTGCCTGGAGTGAGGGCGGGGACAGGGGGAACGTTGAAGCTTTCTTT. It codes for CAWSEGGDRGNVEAFF.

The CDR3, as DNA: TGTGCCAGCAGTTTAGCGGGACGGTTGAACACTGAAGCTTTCTTT. It is translated as CASSLAGRLNTEAFF. The J gene is TRBJ1-1, the V gene TRBV12-3 or TRBV12-4; possible D gene TRBD1, 5 bases. Trimming took off 0 bases at V and 0 bases at J, with 8 bases between the two ends. The CDR3 is made up of 15 amino acids.

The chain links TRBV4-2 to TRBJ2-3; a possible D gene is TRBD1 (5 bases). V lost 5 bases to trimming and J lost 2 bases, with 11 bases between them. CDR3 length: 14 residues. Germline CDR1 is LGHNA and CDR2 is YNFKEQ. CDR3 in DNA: TGTGCCAGCAGCTTAGACAGCCTCACAGATACGCAGTATTTT. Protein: CASSLDSLTDTQYF.

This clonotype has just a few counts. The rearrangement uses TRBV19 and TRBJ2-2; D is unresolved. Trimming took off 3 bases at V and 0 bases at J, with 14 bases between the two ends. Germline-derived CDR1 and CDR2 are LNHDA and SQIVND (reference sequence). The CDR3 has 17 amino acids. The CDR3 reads CASSILRYRPNTGELFF. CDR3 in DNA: TGTGCCAGTAGTATTCTCCGATACAGACCGAACACCGGGGAGCTGTTTTTT.

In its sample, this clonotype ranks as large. The CDR3 spells CSVTKGGQPQETQYF. The CDR3 coding sequence is TGCAGCGTAACAAAAGGGGGACAGCCCCAAGAGACCCAGTACTTC. V and J are TRBV29-1 and TRBJ2-5; 7 bases are shared with TRBD1. Germline CDR1 is SQVTM and CDR2 is ANQGSEA. J lost 1 base, V lost 6 bases, and 11 bases had no gene match. This CDR3 has 15 amino acids.

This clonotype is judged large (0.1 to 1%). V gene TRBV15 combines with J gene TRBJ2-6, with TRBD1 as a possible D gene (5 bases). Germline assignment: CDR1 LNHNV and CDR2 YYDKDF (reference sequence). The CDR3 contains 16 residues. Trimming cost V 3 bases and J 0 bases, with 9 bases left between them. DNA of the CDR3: TGTGCCACCAGCAGGTGGGGCAGCTCTGGGGCCAACGTCCTGACTTTC. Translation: CATSRWGSSGANVLTF.

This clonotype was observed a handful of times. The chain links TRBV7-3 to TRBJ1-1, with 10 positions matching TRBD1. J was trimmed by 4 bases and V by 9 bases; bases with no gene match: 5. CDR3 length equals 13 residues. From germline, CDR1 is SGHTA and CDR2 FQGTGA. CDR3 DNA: TGTGCCAGTCGACAGGGGGCAGGCACTGAAGCTTTCTTT. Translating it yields CASRQGAGTEAFF. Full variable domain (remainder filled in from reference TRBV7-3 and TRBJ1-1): GAGVSQTPSNKVTEKGKYVELRCDPISGHTALYWYRQSLGQGPEFLIYFQGTGAADDSGLPNDRFFAVRPEGSVSTLKIQRTERGDSAVYLCASRQGAGTEAFFGQGTRLTVV.

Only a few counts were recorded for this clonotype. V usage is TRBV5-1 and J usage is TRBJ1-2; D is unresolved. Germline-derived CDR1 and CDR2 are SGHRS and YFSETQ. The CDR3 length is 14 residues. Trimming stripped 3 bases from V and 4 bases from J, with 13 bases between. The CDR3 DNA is TGCGCCAGCAGCTCTGGAGGGAGTGGCTATGGCTACACCTTC. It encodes CASSSGGSGYGYTF.

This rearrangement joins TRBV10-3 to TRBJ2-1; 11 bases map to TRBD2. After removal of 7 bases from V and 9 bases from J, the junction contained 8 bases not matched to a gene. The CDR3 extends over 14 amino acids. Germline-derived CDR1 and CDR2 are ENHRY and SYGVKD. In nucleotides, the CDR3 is TGTGCCATCAAAGGCCTAGCGGGAGGAGGTGAGCAGTTCTTC. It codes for CAIKGLAGGGEQFF.

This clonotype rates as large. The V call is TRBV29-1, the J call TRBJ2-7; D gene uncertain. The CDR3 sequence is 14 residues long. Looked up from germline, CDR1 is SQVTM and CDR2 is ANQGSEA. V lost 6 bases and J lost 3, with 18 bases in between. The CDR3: CSVQRVGCSYEQYV. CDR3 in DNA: TGCAGCGTCCAACGCGTCGGGTGCAGCTACGAGCAGTACGTC.

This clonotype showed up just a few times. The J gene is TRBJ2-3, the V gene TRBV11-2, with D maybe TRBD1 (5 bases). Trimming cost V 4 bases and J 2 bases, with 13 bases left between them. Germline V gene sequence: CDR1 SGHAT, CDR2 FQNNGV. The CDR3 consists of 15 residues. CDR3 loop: CASSSTPGYTDTQYF. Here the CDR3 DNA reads TGTGCCAGCAGCTCAACCCCAGGGTACACAGATACGCAGTATTTT.

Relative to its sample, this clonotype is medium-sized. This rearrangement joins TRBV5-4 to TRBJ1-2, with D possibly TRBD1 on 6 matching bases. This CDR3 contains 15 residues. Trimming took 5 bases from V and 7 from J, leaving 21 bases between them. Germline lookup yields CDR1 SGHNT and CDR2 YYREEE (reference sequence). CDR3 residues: CASRITRQEPGGYTF. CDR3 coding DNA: TGTGCCAGCAGGATTACCCGACAGGAACCGGGTGGCTACACCTTC.

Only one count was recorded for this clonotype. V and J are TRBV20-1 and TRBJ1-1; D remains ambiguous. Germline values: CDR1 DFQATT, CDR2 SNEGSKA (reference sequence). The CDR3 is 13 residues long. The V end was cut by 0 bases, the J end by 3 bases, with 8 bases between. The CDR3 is CSARDTRDTEAFF. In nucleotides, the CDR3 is TGCAGTGCTAGAGATACGCGGGACACTGAAGCTTTCTTT.

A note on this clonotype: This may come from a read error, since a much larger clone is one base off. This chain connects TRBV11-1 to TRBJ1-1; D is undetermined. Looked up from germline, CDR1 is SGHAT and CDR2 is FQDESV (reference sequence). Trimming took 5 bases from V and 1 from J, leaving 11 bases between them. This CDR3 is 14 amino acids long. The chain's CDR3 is CASSPREGNTEAFF. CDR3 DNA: TGTGCCAGCAGCCCCCGGGAGGGGAACACTGAAGCTTTCTTT.

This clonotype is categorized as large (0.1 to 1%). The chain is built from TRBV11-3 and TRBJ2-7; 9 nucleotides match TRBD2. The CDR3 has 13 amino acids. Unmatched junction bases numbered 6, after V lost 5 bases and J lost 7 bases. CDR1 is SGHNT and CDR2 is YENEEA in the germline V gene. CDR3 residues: CASSPRTSDEQYV. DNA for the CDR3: TGTGCCAGCAGCCCTCGGACTAGCGATGAGCAGTACGTC.

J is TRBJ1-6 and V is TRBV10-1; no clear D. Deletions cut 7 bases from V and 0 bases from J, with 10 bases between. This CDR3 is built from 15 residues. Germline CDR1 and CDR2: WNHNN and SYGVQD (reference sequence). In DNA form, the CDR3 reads TGCGCCAGCACGCAGACAAGCTCCTATAATTCACCCCTCCACTTT. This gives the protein CASTQTSSYNSPLHF.

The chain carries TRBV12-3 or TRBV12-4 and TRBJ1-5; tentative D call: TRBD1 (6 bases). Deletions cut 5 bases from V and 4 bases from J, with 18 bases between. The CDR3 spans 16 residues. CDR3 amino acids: CASSPPGQSGNQPQHF. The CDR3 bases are TGTGCCAGCAGTCCCCCCGGACAGAGTGGGAATCAGCCCCAGCATTTT.

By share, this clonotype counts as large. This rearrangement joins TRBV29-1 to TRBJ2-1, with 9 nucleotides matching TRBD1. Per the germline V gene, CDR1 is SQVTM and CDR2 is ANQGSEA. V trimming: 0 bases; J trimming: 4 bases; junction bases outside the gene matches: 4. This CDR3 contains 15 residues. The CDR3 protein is CSVEETGGGYNEQFF. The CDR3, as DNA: TGCAGCGTTGAAGAAACAGGGGGCGGTTACAATGAGCAGTTCTTC.

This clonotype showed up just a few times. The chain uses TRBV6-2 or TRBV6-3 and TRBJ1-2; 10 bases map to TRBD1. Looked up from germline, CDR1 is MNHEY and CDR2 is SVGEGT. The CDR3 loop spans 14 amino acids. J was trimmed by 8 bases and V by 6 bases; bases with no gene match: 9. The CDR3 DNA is TGTGCCAGCAGACCCACCGGGACAGGGGAAGGCTACACCTTC. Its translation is CASRPTGTGEGYTF.

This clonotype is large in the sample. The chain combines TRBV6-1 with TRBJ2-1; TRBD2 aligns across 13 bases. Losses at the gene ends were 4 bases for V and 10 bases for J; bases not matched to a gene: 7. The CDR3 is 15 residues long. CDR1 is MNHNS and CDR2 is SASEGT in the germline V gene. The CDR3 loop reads CASSGLGLAGIEQFF. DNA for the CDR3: TGTGCCAGCAGTGGCCTGGGACTAGCGGGGATCGAGCAGTTCTTC.